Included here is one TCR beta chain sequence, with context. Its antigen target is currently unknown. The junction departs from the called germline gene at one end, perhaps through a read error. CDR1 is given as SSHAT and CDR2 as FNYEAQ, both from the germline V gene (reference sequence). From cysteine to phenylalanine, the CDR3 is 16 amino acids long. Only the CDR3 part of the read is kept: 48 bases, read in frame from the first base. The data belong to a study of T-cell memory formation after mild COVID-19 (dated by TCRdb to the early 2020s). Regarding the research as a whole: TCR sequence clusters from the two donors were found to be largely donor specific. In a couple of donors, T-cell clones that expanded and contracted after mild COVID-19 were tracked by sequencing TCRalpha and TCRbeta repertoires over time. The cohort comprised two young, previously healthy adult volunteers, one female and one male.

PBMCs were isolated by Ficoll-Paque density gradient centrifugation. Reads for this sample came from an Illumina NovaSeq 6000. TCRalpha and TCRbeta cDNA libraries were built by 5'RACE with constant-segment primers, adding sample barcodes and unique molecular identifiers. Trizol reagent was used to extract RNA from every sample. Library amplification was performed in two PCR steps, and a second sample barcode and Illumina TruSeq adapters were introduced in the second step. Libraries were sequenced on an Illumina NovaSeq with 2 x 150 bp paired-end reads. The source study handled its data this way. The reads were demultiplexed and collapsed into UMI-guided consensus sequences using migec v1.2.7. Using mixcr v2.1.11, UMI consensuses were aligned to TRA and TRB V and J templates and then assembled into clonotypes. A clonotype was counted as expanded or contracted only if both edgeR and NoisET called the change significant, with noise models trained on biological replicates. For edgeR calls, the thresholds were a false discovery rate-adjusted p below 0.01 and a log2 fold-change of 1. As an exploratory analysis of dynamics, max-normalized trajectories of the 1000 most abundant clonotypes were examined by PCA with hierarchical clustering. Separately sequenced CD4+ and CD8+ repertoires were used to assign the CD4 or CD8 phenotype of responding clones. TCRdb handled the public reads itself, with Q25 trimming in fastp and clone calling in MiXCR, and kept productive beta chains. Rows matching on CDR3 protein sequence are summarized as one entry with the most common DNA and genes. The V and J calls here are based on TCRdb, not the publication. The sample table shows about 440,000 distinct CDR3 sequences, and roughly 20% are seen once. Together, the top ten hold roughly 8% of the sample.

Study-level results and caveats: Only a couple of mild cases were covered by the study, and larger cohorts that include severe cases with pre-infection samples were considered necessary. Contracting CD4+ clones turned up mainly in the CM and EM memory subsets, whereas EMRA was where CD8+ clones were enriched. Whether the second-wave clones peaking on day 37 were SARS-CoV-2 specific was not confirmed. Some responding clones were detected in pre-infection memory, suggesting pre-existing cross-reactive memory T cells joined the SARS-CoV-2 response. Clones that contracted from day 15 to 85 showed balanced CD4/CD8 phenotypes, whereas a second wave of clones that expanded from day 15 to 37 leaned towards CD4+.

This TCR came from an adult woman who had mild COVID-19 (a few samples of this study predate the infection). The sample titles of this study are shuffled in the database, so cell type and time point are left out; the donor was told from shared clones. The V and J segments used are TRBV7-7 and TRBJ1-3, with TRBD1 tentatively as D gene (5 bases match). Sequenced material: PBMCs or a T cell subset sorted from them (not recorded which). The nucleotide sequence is TGTGCTAGCAGCTTGGGCAGGGAAGTGGTTGGAAACACCATATATTTT. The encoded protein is CASSLGREVVGNTIYF.